Sequencing of this T cell receptor (beta chain) was carried out in a study of T cells in Graves' hyperthyroidism and ophthalmopathy. The TCR beta CDR3 regions underwent amplification using RNA transcripts as the source. A first-round RT-PCR of the TCR CDR3 used the HTBI primer set. TCRdb called the multiplex PCR reads again in MiXCR, with one record for every CDR3 protein. The sample carries 530,000 or so distinct CDR3 sequences, 46% recorded once. Trimming took 6 bases from V and 5 from J, leaving 16 bases between them. There are 14 residues in the CDR3. The gene calls are TRBV12-3 or TRBV12-4 and TRBJ2-5, with D perhaps assigned TRBD1 or TRBD2 (5 bases each). This clonotype was sampled from a woman aged 18-29 years with Graves' hyperthyroidism. The source material was peripheral blood or thyroid tissue (not recorded which). The CDR3 is CASRHRGARETQYF. CDR3 bases: TGTGCCAGCAGGCACAGAGGGGCACGGGAGACCCAGTACTTC.